These 25 T cell receptor beta chains came from one sample sequenced in a study of OX40 agonist ivuxolimab in advanced cancers. The protocol was immunoSEQ multiplex PCR, while the TCRdb copy is restricted to in-frame clones and leaves out a portion. The top ten hold around 1.5% of the sample, which has 75,000 to 90,000 clones, about 86% seen once. The sequences come from CD4+ or CD8+ T cells sorted from blood, collected in a trial of the OX40 agonist ivuxolimab. Receptors were obtained from an adult with an advanced solid tumor such as melanoma, head and neck, liver or kidney cancer.

V usage is TRBV7-9 and J usage is TRBJ2-7; 10 bases align to TRBD2. J was trimmed by 5 bases and V by 5 bases; bases with no gene match: 6. This CDR3 has 14 residues. Germline V lookup: CDR1 SEHNR, CDR2 FQNEAQ (reference sequence). The CDR3 loop is CASSKTSGFNEQYF. In nucleotides, the CDR3 is TGTGCCAGCAGCAAGACTAGCGGGTTCAACGAGCAGTACTTC.

The DNA for the CDR3 is TGTGCCAGCAGCGACTGGGACTCGCGCAATGAGCAGTTCTTC. Translated, it gives CASSDWDSRNEQFF. This sequence joins TRBV7-8 and TRBJ2-1; D perhaps matches TRBD2 (6 bases). The germline V and J ends were trimmed by 5 bases and 6 bases, with 14 bases remaining between them. Germline CDR1 SGHVS, CDR2 FQNEAQ. This CDR3 spans 14 amino acids.

The chain recombines TRBV6-1 with TRBJ1-2; perhaps TRBD1 as D (5 bases). With 2 bases removed from V and 6 bases from J, the gap between germline ends came to 13 bases. CDR3 length: 14 amino acids. Germline V gene data show CDR1 as MNHNS and CDR2 as SASEGT. DNA for the CDR3: TGTGCCAGCAGTGAATGGGGGGGAGGGAATGGCTACACCTTC. It codes for CASSEWGGGNGYTF.

Concerning this clone itself: This specimen includes other DNA sequences encoding the same CDR3. The chain uses TRBV7-2 and TRBJ1-1; D remains unclear. V lost 1 base and J 2 bases, leaving 2 bases between the germline ends. This CDR3 has 12 residues. Germline V lookup: CDR1 SGHTA, CDR2 FQGNSA. Here the CDR3 reads CASSLVNTEAFF. CDR3 nucleotides: TGTGCCAGCAGCTTAGTAAACACTGAAGCTTTCTTT.

The count of this clone is one. V gene TRBV9 combines with J gene TRBJ2-5; TRBD2 agrees at 10 bases. The length of the CDR3 is 15 residues. Germline V gene sequence: CDR1 SGDLS, CDR2 YYNGEE. The V and J ends lost 4 bases and 0 bases, in that order; junction bases with no gene match: 3. The CDR3, as DNA: TGTGCCAGCAGCCCCCTAGCGGGGGACCAAGAGACCCAGTACTTC. This gives the protein CASSPLAGDQETQYF.

The V and J genes are TRBV11-3 and TRBJ2-1, with 7 bases fitting TRBD1. Germline assignment: CDR1 SGHNT and CDR2 YENEEA. The CDR3 runs to 15 residues. V dropped 5 bases and J dropped 1; count of bases not matched to a gene: 5. The CDR3: CASSEGQISYNEQFF. The CDR3 DNA reads TGTGCCAGCAGCGAGGGACAGATTTCCTACAATGAGCAGTTCTTC.

The chain joins TRBV19 to TRBJ2-1, with 10 bases identical to TRBD2. The germline V gene encodes CDR1 LNHDA and CDR2 SQIVND (reference sequence). The CDR3 covers 11 residues. CDR3 DNA sequence: TGTGCTTCTTCTAGCGGGAGAGGGGGGTTCTTC. Amino acids: CASSSGRGGFF.

V gene TRBV15 combines with J gene TRBJ2-7, with 7 bases identical to TRBD2. The trim removed 1 base at V and 4 bases at J, leaving 4 bases unmatched. Per germline, CDR1 LNHNV and CDR2 YYDKDF (reference sequence). The CDR3 extends over 14 amino acids. Here the CDR3 reads CATSRVGEGYEQYF. CDR3 DNA: TGTGCCACCAGCAGAGTCGGGGAGGGGTACGAGCAGTACTTC.

The chain is built from TRBV4-1 and TRBJ1-2; 8 nucleotides line up with TRBD1. The germline gives CDR1 MGHRA, CDR2 YSYEKL. V lost 1 base, J lost 1 base, and 2 bases stayed unmatched. The CDR3 consists of 15 residues. This chain's CDR3 is CASSQAGGGNYGYTF. In DNA, the CDR3 is TGCGCCAGCAGCCAAGCAGGGGGCGGTAACTATGGCTACACCTTC.

This clone was recorded only once. This sequence joins TRBV2 and TRBJ2-5; 8 bases map to TRBD2. CDR1 and CDR2 (germline): SNHLY, FYNNEI. V shed 4 bases and J 5 bases; nucleotides not matched to a gene: 9. The CDR3 totals 15 residues. Here the CDR3 DNA reads TGTGCCAGCAGTGCCAGCAGCGGGGGAGAGGAGACCCAGTACTTC. It encodes CASSASSGGEETQYF.

The V gene is TRBV7-9, the J gene TRBJ2-1; 8 bases line up with TRBD1. CDR1 SEHNR and CDR2 FQNEAQ come from the germline V gene (reference sequence). The CDR3 length is 14 residues. Trimming removed 4 bases from V and 4 bases from J; junction bases left unmatched: 3. The CDR3 coding sequence is TGTGCCAGCAGCTCACGGACAGGGTACAATGAGCAGTTCTTC. Amino acid sequence: CASSSRTGYNEQFF.

The CDR3 DNA reads as TGTGCCAGCAGTACAGGGGACAGGGATTACAATGAGCAGTTCTTC. This sequence encodes CASSTGDRDYNEQFF. The rearrangement uses TRBV25-1 and TRBJ2-1, with TRBD1 matching 9 bases. The V gene's germline CDR1 is MGHDK and CDR2 SYGVNS. Trimming at V came to 5 bases and at J to 4 bases, leaving 6 bases not matched to a gene. This CDR3 spans 15 amino acids.

This clone was observed a handful of times. This rearrangement joins TRBV5-1 to TRBJ1-3; D ambiguous. V was cut by 0 bases and J by 0 bases, with 1 base left in between. Germline V CDR1 and CDR2: SGHRS, YFSETQ. The CDR3 covers 13 residues. CDR3 nucleotides: TGCGCCAGCAGCTTGGACTCTGGAAACACCATATATTTT. Translation: CASSLDSGNTIYF.

This clone appeared a single time. This chain uses TRBV6-5 with TRBJ2-3, with D uncertain. The germline gives CDR1 MNHEY, CDR2 SVGAGI. V was shortened by 2 bases and J by 2 bases, with 14 bases between the two germline ends. The CDR3 contains 16 residues. CDR3 protein: CASSYRLPADTDTQYF. The CDR3 nucleotides read TGTGCCAGCAGTTACCGACTCCCCGCAGACACAGATACGCAGTATTTT.

The rearrangement joins TRBV5-1 to TRBJ2-5; D may be TRBD2 (6 bases). The CDR3 spans 14 residues. Germline CDR1 SGHRS, CDR2 YFSETQ. The V end was cut by 4 bases, the J end by 5 bases, with 15 bases between. CDR3 amino acids: CASSPGTAGETQYF. The CDR3, as DNA: TGCGCCAGCAGCCCCGGGACGGCGGGGGAGACCCAGTACTTC.

The chain is built from TRBV5-1 and TRBJ2-3; D is ambiguous. Germline CDR1 and CDR2: SGHRS and YFSETQ. V was clipped by 2 bases and J by 2 bases, with 3 bases between them. The CDR3 sequence is 12 residues long. CDR3 sequence (DNA): TGCGCCAGCAGCTTCAACACAGATACGCAGTATTTT. Translated, it gives CASSFNTDTQYF.

The rearrangement links TRBV4-2 to TRBJ2-5; 11 bases fit TRBD2. CDR3 size: 18 residues. Germline V lookup: CDR1 LGHNA, CDR2 YNFKEQ. V dropped 1 base and J dropped 3; count of bases not matched to a gene: 10. The CDR3 nucleotides are TGTGCCAGCAGCCAAGGACTAGCGGGGCCGCGGGGGGAAGAGACCCAGTACTTC. Translating gives CASSQGLAGPRGEETQYF.

This chain joins TRBV2 and TRBJ1-5; the D is unclear. The V end lost 3 bases, the J end lost 3 bases, and 6 bases lay between the germline ends. Per the germline V gene, CDR1 is SNHLY and CDR2 is FYNNEI. The CDR3 consists of 13 residues. CDR3 residues: CASSDGPNQPQHF. The CDR3 DNA sequence: TGTGCCAGCAGTGATGGCCCCAATCAGCCCCAGCATTTT.

The rearrangement joins TRBV5-1 to TRBJ1-1; D possibly corresponds to TRBD1 (6 bases). Germline assignment: CDR1 SGHRS and CDR2 YFSETQ. Trimming shortened V by 4 bases and J by 6 bases, and 13 bases separated the two germline ends. The CDR3 is made up of 13 amino acids. CDR3 sequence reads: CASSQVGAAEAFF. CDR3 bases: TGCGCCAGCAGCCAGGTGGGGGCAGCTGAAGCTTTCTTT.

This chain uses TRBV30 with TRBJ2-7; D is uncertain. The CDR3 length is 12 residues. V lost 1 base to trimming and J lost 7 bases, with 11 bases between them. Germline-derived CDR1 and CDR2 are GTSNPN and SVGIG (reference sequence). The CDR3 sequence is CAWSAMVGEQYF. The CDR3, as DNA: TGTGCCTGGAGTGCCATGGTAGGAGAGCAGTACTTC.

The chain combines TRBV5-6 with TRBJ1-3; unclear D gene. V lost 1 base and J lost 5, with 10 bases in between. This CDR3 has 14 residues. CDR1 is SGHDT, CDR2 YYEEEE, per germline. CDR3 amino acids: CASSLWAGRNTIYF. CDR3 bases: TGTGCCAGCAGCTTGTGGGCAGGAAGAAACACCATATATTTT.

The V and J genes are TRBV2 and TRBJ1-5; a weak D match, TRBD1 (5 bases). The germline V and J ends were trimmed by 6 bases and 0 bases, with 15 bases remaining between them. Germline V gene sequence: CDR1 SNHLY, CDR2 FYNNEI. The CDR3 is made up of 16 amino acids. In DNA, the CDR3 is TGTGCCAGCAGGGAAAGGGGCCTTTATAGCAATCAGCCCCAGCATTTT. Encoded protein: CASRERGLYSNQPQHF.

J is TRBJ1-5 and V is TRBV6-6, with D maybe TRBD1 (5 bases). The germline gives CDR1 MNHNY, CDR2 SVGAGI (reference sequence). CDR3 length equals 13 residues. V lost 9 bases, J lost 3 bases, and 12 bases lay in between. The CDR3 loop is CASTREFNQPQHF. The DNA for the CDR3 is TGTGCCAGTACCAGGGAGTTCAATCAGCCCCAGCATTTT.

The chain combines TRBV15 with TRBJ2-7; possible D gene TRBD1, 6 bases. CDR3 length: 18 residues. Germline V CDR1 and CDR2: LNHNV, YYDKDF (reference sequence). V dropped 2 bases and J dropped 0 bases, with 20 bases sitting between them. CDR3 loop: CATSRPPAADSTSYEQYF. In DNA form, the CDR3 reads TGTGCCACCAGCAGACCTCCCGCGGCGGACAGCACCTCCTACGAGCAGTACTTC.

This chain links TRBV6-1 with TRBJ2-2; TRBD1 matches at 9 bases. Per the germline V gene, CDR1 is MNHNS and CDR2 is SASEGT. V dropped 8 bases and J dropped 7; count of bases not matched to a gene: 5. The CDR3 totals 13 residues. CDR3 nucleotide sequence: TGTGCCAGCGTAACAGGGGGCAGCGGGGAGCTGTTTTTT. As protein: CASVTGGSGELFF.